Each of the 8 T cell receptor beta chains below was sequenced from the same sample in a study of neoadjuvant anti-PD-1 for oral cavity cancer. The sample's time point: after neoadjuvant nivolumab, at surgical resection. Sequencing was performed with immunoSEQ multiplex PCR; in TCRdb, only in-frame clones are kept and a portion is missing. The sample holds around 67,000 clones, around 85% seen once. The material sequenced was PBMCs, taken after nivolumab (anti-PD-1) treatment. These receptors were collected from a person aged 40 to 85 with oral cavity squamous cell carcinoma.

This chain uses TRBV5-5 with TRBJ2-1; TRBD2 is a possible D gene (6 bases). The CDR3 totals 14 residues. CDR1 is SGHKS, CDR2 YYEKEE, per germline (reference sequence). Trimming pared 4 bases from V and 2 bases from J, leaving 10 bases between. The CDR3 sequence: CASSHSGTYNEQFF. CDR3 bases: TGTGCCAGCAGCCATAGCGGAACCTACAATGAGCAGTTCTTC. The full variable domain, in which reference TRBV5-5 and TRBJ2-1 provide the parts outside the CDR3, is DAGVTQSPTHLIKTRGQQVTLRCSPISGHKSVSWYQQVLGQGPQFIFQYYEKEERGRGNFPDRFSARQFPNYSSELNVNALLLGDSALYLCASSHSGTYNEQFFGPGTRLTVL.

The CDR3 DNA reads as TGCGCCAGCAGCCCGGGACTAGCGGGGGCCTACAATGAGCAGTTCTTC. Encoded protein: CASSPGLAGAYNEQFF. This sequence joins TRBV5-1 and TRBJ2-1, with 14 bases lining up with TRBD2. The J segment lost 2 bases and the V segment lost 4 bases, leaving 2 bases of the junction unmatched. This CDR3 region has 16 residues. Germline assignment: CDR1 SGHRS and CDR2 YFSETQ.

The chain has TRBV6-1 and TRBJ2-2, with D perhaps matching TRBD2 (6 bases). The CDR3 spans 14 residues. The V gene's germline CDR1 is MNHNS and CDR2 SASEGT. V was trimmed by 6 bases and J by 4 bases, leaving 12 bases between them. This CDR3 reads CASRLAVGTGELFF. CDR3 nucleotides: TGTGCCAGCAGACTAGCTGTGGGCACCGGGGAGCTGTTTTTT.

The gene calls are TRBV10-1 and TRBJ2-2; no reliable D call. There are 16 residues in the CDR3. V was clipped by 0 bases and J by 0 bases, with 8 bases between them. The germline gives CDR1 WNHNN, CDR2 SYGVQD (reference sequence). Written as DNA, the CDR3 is TGCGCCAGCAGTGAGTCGACTCAGGCGAACACCGGGGAGCTGTTTTTT. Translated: CASSESTQANTGELFF.

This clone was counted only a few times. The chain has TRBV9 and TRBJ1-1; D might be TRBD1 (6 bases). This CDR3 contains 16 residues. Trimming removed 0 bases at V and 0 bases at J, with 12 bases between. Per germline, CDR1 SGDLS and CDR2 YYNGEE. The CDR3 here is CASSVEGQLMNTEAFF. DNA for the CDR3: TGTGCCAGCAGCGTAGAGGGACAACTAATGAACACTGAAGCTTTCTTT.

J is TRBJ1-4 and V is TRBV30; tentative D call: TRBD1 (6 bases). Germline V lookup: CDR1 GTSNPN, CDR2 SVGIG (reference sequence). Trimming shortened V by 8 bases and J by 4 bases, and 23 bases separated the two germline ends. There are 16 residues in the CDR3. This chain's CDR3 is CARGPGQRIGNEKLFF. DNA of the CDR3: TGTGCCCGGGGTCCGGGACAACGGATTGGTAATGAAAAACTGTTTTTT.

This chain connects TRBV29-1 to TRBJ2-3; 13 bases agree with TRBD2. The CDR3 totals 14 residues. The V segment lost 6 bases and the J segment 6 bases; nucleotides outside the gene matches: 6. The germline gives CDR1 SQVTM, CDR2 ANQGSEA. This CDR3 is CSVRTSGGGDTQYF. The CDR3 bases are TGCAGCGTCAGGACTAGCGGGGGCGGGGATACGCAGTATTTT.

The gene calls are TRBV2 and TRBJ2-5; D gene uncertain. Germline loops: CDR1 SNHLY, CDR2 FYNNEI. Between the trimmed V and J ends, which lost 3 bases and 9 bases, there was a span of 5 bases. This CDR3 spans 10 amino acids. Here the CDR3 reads CASSDGPQYF. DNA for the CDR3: TGTGCCAGCAGTGACGGACCCCAGTACTTC.